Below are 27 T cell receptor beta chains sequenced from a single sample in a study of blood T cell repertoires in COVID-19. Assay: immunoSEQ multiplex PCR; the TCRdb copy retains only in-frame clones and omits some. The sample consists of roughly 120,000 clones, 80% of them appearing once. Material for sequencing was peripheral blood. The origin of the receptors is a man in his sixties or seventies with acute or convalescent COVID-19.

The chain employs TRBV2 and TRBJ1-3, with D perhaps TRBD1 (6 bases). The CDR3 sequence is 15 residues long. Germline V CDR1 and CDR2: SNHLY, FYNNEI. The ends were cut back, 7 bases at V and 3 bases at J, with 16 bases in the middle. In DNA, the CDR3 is TGTGCCAGCAACCCCGCTCAGGGGTATGGAAACACCATATATTTT. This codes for CASNPAQGYGNTIYF.

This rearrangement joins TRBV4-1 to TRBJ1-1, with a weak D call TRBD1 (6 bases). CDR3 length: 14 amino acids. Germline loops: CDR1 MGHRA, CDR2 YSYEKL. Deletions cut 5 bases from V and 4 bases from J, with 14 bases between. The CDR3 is CASSVTGLATEAFF. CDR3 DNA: TGCGCCAGCAGCGTAACAGGGTTGGCCACTGAAGCTTTCTTT.

In nucleotides, the CDR3 is TGTGCCAGCATGACAGGGGCCTATAATTCACCCCTCCACTTT. It specifies CASMTGAYNSPLHF. The chain uses TRBV2 and TRBJ1-6; 8 bases line up with TRBD1. Germline assignment: CDR1 SNHLY and CDR2 FYNNEI. Unmatched junction bases numbered 1, after V lost 7 bases and J lost 2 bases. This CDR3 contains 14 residues.

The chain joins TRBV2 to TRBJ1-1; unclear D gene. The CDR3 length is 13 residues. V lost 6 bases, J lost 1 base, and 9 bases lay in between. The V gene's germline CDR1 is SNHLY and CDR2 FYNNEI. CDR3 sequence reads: CASSSQRNTEAFF. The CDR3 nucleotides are TGTGCCAGCAGCAGTCAGCGGAACACTGAAGCTTTCTTT.

This CDR3 is CASSYRGPQETQYF. In DNA form, the CDR3 reads TGCGCCAGCAGCTACAGGGGACCCCAAGAGACCCAGTACTTC. The chain combines TRBV5-1 with TRBJ2-5; 7 bases line up with TRBD1. Germline trimming cut 3 bases from V and 1 base from J; bases unmatched to any gene: 3. This CDR3 has 14 residues. Germline CDR1 and CDR2: SGHRS and YFSETQ.

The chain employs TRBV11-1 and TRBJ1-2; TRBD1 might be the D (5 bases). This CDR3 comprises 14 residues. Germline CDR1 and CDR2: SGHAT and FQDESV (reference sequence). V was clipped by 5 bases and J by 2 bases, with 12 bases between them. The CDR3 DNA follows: TGTGCCAGCAGCCGCGACAGTTCGAACTATGGCTACACCTTC. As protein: CASSRDSSNYGYTF.

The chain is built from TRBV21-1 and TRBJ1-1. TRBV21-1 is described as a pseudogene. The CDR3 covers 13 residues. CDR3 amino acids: CASSENGRAEAFF. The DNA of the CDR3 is TGTGCCAGCAGCGAAAATGGGAGGGCTGAAGCTTTCTTT.

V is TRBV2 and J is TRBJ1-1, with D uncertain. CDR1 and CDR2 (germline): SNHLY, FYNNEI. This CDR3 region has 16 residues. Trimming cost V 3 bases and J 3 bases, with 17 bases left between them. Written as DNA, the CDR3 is TGTGCCAGCAGTGATCCGCGGGATACTTGGGACACTGAAGCTTTCTTT. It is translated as CASSDPRDTWDTEAFF.

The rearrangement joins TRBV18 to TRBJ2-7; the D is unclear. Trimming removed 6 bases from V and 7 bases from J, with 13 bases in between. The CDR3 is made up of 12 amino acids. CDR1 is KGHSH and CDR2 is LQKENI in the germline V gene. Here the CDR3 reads CASSLQAREQYF. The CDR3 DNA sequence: TGTGCCAGCTCGCTGCAGGCTCGAGAGCAGTACTTC.

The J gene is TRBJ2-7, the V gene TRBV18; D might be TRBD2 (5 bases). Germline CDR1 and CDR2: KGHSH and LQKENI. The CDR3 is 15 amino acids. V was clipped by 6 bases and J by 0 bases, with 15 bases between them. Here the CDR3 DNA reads TGTGCCAGCTCCACAGCGGCAGGAAGCTCCTACGAGCAGTACTTC. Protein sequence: CASSTAAGSSYEQYF.

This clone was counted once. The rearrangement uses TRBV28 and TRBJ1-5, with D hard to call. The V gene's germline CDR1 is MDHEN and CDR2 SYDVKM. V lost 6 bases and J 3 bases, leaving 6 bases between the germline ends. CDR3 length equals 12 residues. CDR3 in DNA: TGTGCCAGCAGGCGGGCCAATCAGCCCCAGCATTTT. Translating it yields CASRRANQPQHF. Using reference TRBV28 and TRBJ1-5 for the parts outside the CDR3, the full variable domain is DVKVTQSSRYLVKRTGEKVFLECVQDMDHENMFWYRQDPGLGLRLIYFSYDVKMKEKGDIPEGYSVSREKKERFSLILESASTNQTSMYLCASRRANQPQHFGDGTRLSIL.

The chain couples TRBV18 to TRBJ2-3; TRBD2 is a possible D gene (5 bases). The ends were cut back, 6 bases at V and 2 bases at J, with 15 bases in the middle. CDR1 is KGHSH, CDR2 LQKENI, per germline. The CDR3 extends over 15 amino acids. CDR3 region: CASSPGLFDTDTQYF. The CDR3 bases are TGTGCCAGCTCCCCCGGACTCTTTGACACAGATACGCAGTATTTT. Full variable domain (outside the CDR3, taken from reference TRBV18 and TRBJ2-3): NAGVMQNPRHLVRRRGQEARLRCSPMKGHSHVYWYRQLPEEGLKFMVYLQKENIIDESGMPKERFSAEFPKEGPSILRIQQVVRGDSAAYFCASSPGLFDTDTQYFGPGTRLTVL.

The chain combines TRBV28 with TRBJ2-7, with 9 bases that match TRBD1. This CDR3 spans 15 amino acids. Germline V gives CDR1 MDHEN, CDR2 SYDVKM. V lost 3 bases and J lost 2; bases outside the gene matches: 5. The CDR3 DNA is TGTGCCAGCAGTTTTAGTAACAGGGGGCCCTACGAGCAGTACTTC. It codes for CASSFSNRGPYEQYF.

The CDR3 spells CASSPIGGARNNEQFF. The DNA for the CDR3 is TGTGCCAGCAGTCCGATAGGGGGGGCGCGGAACAATGAGCAGTTCTTC. The V call is TRBV4-2, the J call TRBJ2-1; possibly TRBD2 for D (7 bases). V lost 6 bases and J lost 5, with 20 bases in between. In germline, CDR1 is LGHNA, CDR2 YNFKEQ. This CDR3 spans 16 amino acids.

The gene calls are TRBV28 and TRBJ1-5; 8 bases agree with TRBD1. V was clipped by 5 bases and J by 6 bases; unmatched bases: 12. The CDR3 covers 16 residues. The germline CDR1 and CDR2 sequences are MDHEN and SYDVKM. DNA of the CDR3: TGTGCCAGCAGTCCAGGGGGCCCAAGTGTGGGTCAGCCCCAGCATTTT. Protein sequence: CASSPGGPSVGQPQHF.

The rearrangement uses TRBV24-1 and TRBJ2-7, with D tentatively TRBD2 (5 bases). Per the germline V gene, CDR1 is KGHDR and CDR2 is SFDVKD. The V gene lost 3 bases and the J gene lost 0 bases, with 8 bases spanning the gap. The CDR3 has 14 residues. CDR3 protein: CATSDSGSSYEQYF. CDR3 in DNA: TGTGCCACCAGTGATAGCGGAAGCTCCTACGAGCAGTACTTC.

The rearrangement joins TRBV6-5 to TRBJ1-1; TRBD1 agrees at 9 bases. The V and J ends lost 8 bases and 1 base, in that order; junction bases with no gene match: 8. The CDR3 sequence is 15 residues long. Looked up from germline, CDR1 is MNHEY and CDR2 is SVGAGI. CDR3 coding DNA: TGTGCCAGCGATAACACAGGGGGCAGGAACACTGAAGCTTTCTTT. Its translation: CASDNTGGRNTEAFF.

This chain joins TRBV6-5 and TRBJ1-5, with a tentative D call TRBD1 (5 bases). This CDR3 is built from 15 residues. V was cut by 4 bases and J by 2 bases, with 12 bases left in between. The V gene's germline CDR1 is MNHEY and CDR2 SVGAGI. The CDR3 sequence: CASSSQARRNQPQHF. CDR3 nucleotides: TGTGCCAGCAGTTCACAGGCCAGGCGCAATCAGCCCCAGCATTTT.

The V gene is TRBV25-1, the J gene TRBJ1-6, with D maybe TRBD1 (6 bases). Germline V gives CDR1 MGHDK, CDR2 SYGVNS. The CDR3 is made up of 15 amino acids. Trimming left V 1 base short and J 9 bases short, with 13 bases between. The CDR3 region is CASSEFTGTTSPLHF. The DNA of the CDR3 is TGTGCCAGCAGTGAATTCACAGGGACGACTTCACCCCTCCACTTT.

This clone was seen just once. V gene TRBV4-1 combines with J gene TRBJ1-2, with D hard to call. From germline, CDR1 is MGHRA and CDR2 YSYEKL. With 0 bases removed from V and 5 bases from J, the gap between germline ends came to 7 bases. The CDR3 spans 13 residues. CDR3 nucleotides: TGCGCCAGCAGCCAAGATAAGAGATATGGCTACACCTTC. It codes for CASSQDKRYGYTF.

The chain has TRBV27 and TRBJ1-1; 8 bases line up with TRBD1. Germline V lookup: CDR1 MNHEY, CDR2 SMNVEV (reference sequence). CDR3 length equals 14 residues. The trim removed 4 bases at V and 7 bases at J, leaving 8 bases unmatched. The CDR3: CASSSLGQGFEAFF. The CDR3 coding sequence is TGTGCCAGCAGTTCCCTCGGACAGGGCTTTGAAGCTTTCTTT.

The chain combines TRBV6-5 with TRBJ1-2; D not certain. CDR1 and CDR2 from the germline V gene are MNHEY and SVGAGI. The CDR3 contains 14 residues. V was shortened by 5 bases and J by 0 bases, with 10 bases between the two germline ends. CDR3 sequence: CASSRQVTNYGYTF. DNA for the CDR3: TGTGCCAGCAGTCGCCAGGTTACTAACTATGGCTACACCTTC.

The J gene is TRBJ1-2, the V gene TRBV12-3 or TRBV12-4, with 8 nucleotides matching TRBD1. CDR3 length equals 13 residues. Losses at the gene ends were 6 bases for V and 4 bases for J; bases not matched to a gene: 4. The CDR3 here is CASRSGGRYGYTF. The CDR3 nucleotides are TGTGCCAGCAGGTCAGGGGGCCGCTATGGCTACACCTTC.

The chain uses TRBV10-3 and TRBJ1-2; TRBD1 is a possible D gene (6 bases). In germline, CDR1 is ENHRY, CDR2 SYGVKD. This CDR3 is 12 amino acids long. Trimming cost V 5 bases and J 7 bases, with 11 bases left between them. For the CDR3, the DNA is TGTGCCATCAGTTCTCCGGACAGTGGCTACACCTTC. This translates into CAISSPDSGYTF.

CDR3 sequence: CASSVASGGAPGELFF. The DNA for the CDR3 is TGTGCCAGCAGCGTAGCGAGCGGGGGGGCCCCCGGGGAGCTGTTTTTT. This sequence joins TRBV9 and TRBJ2-2, with TRBD2 matching over 10 bases. From germline, CDR1 is SGDLS and CDR2 YYNGEE. The CDR3 spans 16 residues. J lost 6 bases, V lost 0 bases, and 5 bases had no gene match.

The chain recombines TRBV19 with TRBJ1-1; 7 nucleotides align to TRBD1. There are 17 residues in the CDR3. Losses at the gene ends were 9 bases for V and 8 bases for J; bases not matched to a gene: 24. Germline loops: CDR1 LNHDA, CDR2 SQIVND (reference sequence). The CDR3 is CASQRRGRTYTATEAFF. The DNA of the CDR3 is TGTGCCAGCCAAAGGAGGGGGCGAACTTATACGGCTACAGAAGCTTTCTTT.

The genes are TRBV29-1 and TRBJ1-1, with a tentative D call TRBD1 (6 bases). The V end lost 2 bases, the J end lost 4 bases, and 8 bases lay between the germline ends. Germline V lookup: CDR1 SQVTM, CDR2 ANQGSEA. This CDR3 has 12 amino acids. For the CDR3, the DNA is TGCAGCGTTGAACAGGACAGCACTGAAGCTTTCTTT. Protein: CSVEQDSTEAFF.